Listed below are T cell receptor beta chains from one sample, sequenced in a study of T cell changes during pregnancy in multiple sclerosis. The assay was immunoSEQ multiplex PCR, and TCRdb's table has in-frame clones only and misses some. The top ten clones hold 0.21% of a sample with 65,000 to 85,000 clones, about 92% of them seen once. Here the sequenced sample was CD4+ T cells from peripheral blood mononuclear cells, taken before pregnancy. Receptor source: a female donor with multiple sclerosis, enrolled in a pregnancy study. The CDR3 runs from the conserved cysteine through the conserved F or W. A D gene is named only where the DNA matches it firmly. A row's size may be missing; if present it is once, few, many or a size class.

size,V,J,D,DNA,CDR3
NA,TRBV5-1,TRBJ2-7,NA,TGCGCCAGCAGCTTGTATTCCGAGCAGTACTTC,CASSLYSEQYF
NA,TRBV5-1,TRBJ2-2,TRBD2,TGCGCCAGCAGCTTGAAGACTAGCGGGAGGTTGGGCACCGGGGAGCTGTTTTTT,CASSLKTSGRLGTGELFF
few,TRBV20-1,TRBJ1-1,NA,TGCAGTGCTAGGGGCCAGCCGGAAGCTTTCTTT,CSARGQPEAFF
NA,TRBV4-1,TRBJ1-1,NA,TGCGCCAGCAGCCGGGGAGGGTGGACTGAAGCTTTCTTT,CASSRGGWTEAFF
NA,TRBV19,TRBJ2-2,NA,TGTGCCAGTAGTATTTCCGGGAACACCGGGGAGCTGTTTTTT,CASSISGNTGELFF
NA,TRBV5-1,TRBJ2-2,TRBD1,TGCGCCAGCACCCTAGGACAGGGAGGCACCGGGGAGCTGTTTTTT,CASTLGQGGTGELFF
NA,TRBV28,TRBJ2-3,NA,TGTGCCAGCGGTCAGCGGACAGATACGCAGTATTTT,CASGQRTDTQYF
once,TRBV11-2,TRBJ2-1,TRBD2,TGTGCCAGCAGCTTAGATGGGGGGGGGCAGTTCTTC,CASSLDGGGQFF
NA,TRBV4-1,TRBJ2-2,NA,TGCGCCAGCAGCTGGGCAGAGAGTAACACCGGGGAGCTGTTTTTT,CASSWAESNTGELFF
NA,TRBV2,TRBJ2-7,TRBD1,TGTGCCAGCAGAGCAGGGACAGGTGGTTTCTACGAGCAGTACTTC,CASRAGTGGFYEQYF
once,TRBV5-1,TRBJ2-7,TRBD1,TGCGCCAGCAGCTTGGGGGAATCGGGGGACAGGCTTCGCTACGAGCAGTACTTC,CASSLGESGDRLRYEQYF
NA,TRBV29-1,TRBJ2-3,TRBD1,TGCAGCGTGGGACAGGTTCTTCTCACAGATACGCAGTATTTT,CSVGQVLLTDTQYF
NA,TRBV6-5,TRBJ2-6,NA,TGTGCCAGCAGTTACACTGTGAACTCTGGGGCCAACGTCCTGACTTTC,CASSYTVNSGANVLTF
NA,TRBV29-1,TRBJ2-5,NA,TGCAGCGTTGGCCTGGACAGCAGAAAGACCCAGTACTTC,CSVGLDSRKTQYF
NA,TRBV27,TRBJ2-2,NA,TGTGCCAGCAGTGTACAGGGGGGGGCCGGGGAGCTGTTTTTT,CASSVQGGAGELFF
NA,TRBV5-1,TRBJ2-1,NA,TGCGCCAGCAGCTTGGGCAGGGTCTTC,CASSLGRVF
NA,TRBV18,TRBJ1-2,TRBD1,TGTGCCAGCTCACAACAGGGGTCCTCTGGCTACACCTTC,CASSQQGSSGYTF
NA,TRBV20-1,TRBJ2-7,NA,TGCAGTGCCCACATTACCTACGAGCAGTACTTC,CSAHITYEQYF
NA,TRBV7-9,TRBJ1-1,NA,TGTGCCAGCAGCGGCCCGGACAGACAGATCATGAACACTGAAGCTTTCTTT,CASSGPDRQIMNTEAFF
NA,TRBV7-9,TRBJ2-1,TRBD1,TGTGCCAGCAACCGGGACAGGGGCGATGAGCAGTTCTTC,CASNRDRGDEQFF